This T cell receptor (beta chain) derives from a study of cytomegalovirus exposure and HLA in healthy donors. On the study more broadly: A subsequent analysis stated that the 120 or so validation repertoires were run on the same platform as the roughly 700 first-cohort repertoires. Whole-study results and caveats: That first-cohort TCR clusters tended to co-occur in the 95 to 150 validation repertoires was found in a later analysis. Generally TCR sequences proved uncommon, though certain public TCRs appeared in numerous donors.

With regard to this clone: Its matching antigen is unknown.

Sequencing was performed with immunoSEQ multiplex PCR; in TCRdb, only in-frame clones are kept and a portion is missing. The data contain around 350,000 clones, roughly 90% of them singletons. What was sequenced was PBMCs. The source of this sequence is a woman aged 18-29 years in good health and CMV-seronegative.

CDR3 sequence reads: CASALSGGAPGELFF. In DNA, the CDR3 is TGTGCCAGCGCGCTTAGTGGAGGGGCCCCCGGGGAGCTGTTTTTT. This rearrangement joins TRBV6-5 to TRBJ2-2; D is perhaps TRBD2 (6 bases). Looked up from germline, CDR1 is MNHEY and CDR2 is SVGAGI. This CDR3 has 15 amino acids. The V gene lost 8 bases and the J gene lost 6 bases, with 19 bases spanning the gap.